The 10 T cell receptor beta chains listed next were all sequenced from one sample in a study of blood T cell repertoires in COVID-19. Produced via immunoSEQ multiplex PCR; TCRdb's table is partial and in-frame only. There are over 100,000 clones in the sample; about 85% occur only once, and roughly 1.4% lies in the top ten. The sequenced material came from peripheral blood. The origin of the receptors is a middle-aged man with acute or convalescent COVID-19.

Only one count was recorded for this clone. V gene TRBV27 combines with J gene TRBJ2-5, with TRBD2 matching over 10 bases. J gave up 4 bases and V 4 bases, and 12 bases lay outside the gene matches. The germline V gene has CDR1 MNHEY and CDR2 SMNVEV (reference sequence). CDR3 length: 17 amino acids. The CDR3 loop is CASSSYASGRHGETQYF. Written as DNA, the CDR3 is TGTGCCAGCAGTTCCTATGCTAGCGGGAGACACGGAGAGACCCAGTACTTC.

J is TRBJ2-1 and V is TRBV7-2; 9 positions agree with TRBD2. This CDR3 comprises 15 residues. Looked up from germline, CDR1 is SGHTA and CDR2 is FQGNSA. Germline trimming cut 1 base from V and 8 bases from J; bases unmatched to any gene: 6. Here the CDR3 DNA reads TGTGCCAGCAGCTTAGTAGCGGGGGCCGGGGATGAGCAGTTCTTC. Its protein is CASSLVAGAGDEQFF.

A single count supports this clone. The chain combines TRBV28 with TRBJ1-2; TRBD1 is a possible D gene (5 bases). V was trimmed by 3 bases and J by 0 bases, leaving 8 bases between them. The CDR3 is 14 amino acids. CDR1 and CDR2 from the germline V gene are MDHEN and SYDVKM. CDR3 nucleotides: TGTGCCAGCAGTTTTGGACAAACTAACTATGGCTACACCTTC. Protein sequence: CASSFGQTNYGYTF.

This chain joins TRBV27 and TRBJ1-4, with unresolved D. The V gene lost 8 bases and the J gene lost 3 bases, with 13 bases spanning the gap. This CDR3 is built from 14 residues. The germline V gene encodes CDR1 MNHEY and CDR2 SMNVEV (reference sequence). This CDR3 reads CASAATHSNEKLFF. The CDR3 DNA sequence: TGTGCCAGCGCCGCTACTCATTCTAATGAAAAACTGTTTTTT.

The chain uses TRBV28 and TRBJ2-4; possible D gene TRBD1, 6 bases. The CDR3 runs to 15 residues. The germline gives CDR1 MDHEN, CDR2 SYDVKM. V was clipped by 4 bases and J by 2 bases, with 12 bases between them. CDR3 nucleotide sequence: TGTGCCAGCAGTTCACCCCAGGGGTCCAAAAACATTCAGTACTTC. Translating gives CASSSPQGSKNIQYF. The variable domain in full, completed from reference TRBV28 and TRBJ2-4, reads DVKVTQSSRYLVKRTGEKVFLECVQDMDHENMFWYRQDPGLGLRLIYFSYDVKMKEKGDIPEGYSVSREKKERFSLILESASTNQTSMYLCASSSPQGSKNIQYFGAGTRLSVL.

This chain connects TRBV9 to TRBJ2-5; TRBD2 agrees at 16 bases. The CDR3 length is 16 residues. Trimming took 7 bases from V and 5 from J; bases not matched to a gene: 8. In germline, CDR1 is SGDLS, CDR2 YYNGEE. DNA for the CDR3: TGTGCCAGCGCCCCGGGACTAGCGGGGGGGCAGGAGACCCAGTACTTC. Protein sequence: CASAPGLAGGQETQYF.

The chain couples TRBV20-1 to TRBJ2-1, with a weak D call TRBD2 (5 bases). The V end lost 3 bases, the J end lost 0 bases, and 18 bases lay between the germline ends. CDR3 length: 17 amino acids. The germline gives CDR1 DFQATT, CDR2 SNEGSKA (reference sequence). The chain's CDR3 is CSASPVQAGLSYNEQFF. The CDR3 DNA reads TGCAGTGCTAGTCCCGTCCAGGCGGGCCTCTCCTACAATGAGCAGTTCTTC.

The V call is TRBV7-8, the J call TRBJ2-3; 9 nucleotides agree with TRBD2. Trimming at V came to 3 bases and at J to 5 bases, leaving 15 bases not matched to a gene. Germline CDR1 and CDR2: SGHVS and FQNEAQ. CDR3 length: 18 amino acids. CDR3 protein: CASSFRPSGNGRIDTQYF. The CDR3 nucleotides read TGTGCCAGCAGCTTCAGGCCTAGCGGGAACGGGCGGATAGATACGCAGTATTTT.

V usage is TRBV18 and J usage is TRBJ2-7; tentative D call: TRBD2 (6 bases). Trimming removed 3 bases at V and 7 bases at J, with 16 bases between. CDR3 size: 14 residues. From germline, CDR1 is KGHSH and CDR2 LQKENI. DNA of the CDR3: TGTGCCAGCTCACCCGGGACTCCCTCGGGAGAGCAGTACTTC. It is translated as CASSPGTPSGEQYF.

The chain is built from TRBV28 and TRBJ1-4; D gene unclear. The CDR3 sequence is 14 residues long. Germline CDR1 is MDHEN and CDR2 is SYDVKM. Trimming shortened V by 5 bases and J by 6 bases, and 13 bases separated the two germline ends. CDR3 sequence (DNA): TGTGCCAGCAGTCTTCGAGGGCGGGATGAAAAACTGTTTTTT. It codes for CASSLRGRDEKLFF.